The clone carrying this T cell receptor (beta chain) has a count of ten or more. The CDR3 loop spans 15 amino acids. Per the germline V gene, CDR1 is SGHRS and CDR2 is YFSETQ. Deletions cut 0 bases from V and 3 bases from J, with 10 bases between. These data originate in a study of identical twins' blood T cells. TCRdb processed the 5' RACE reads anew with MiXCR; each CDR3 protein has one entry. Seen here are 350,000 to 400,000 distinct CDR3 sequences, roughly 30% observed once, and the top ten hold 6% to 7%. The receptor was derived from a woman aged 18-49 years in good health. Source material: PBMCs. The rearrangement joins TRBV5-1 to TRBJ2-1, with D perhaps TRBD1 (5 bases). The CDR3 nucleotides read TGCGCCAGCAGCTTGGCCGGGCAGGGCTACAATGAGCAGTTCTTC. Translated: CASSLAGQGYNEQFF.